These T cell receptor beta chains were read from a single sample in a study of T cells in Graves' hyperthyroidism and ophthalmopathy. MiXCR was run by TCRdb on the multiplex PCR reads, yielding one entry per CDR3 protein. The table has roughly 740,000 distinct CDR3 sequences, about a sixth seen once. The specimen was blood. The receptors shown here come from a man aged 18-30 years with Graves' hyperthyroidism. Each CDR3 is given with its conserved first and last residue. Fields, in order: CDR3 protein, V gene, D gene, J gene. The D gene is left open where the match is weak.

CDR3aa: CAWTSGARTDTQYF
v_gene: TRBV2
d_gene: TRBD2
j_gene: TRBJ2-3

CDR3aa: CASTPVATNEKLFF
v_gene: TRBV2
d_gene: NA
j_gene: TRBJ1-4

CDR3aa: CASSLEPAPSDTQYF
v_gene: TRBV5-5
d_gene: NA
j_gene: TRBJ2-3

CDR3aa: CASNSGSGGYTF
v_gene: TRBV12-3/TRBV12-4
d_gene: NA
j_gene: TRBJ1-2

CDR3aa: CASSYSTGFDSDEQFF
v_gene: TRBV6-2/TRBV6-3
d_gene: NA
j_gene: TRBJ2-1

CDR3aa: CASSESAGLGNEQFF
v_gene: TRBV25-1
d_gene: NA
j_gene: TRBJ2-1

CDR3aa: CASSLGQGAVQPQHF
v_gene: TRBV19
d_gene: TRBD1
j_gene: TRBJ1-5

CDR3aa: CASSPLTQGAGYGVYEQFF
v_gene: TRBV27
d_gene: TRBD1
j_gene: TRBJ2-1

CDR3aa: CASSPLAGQVSYEQYF
v_gene: TRBV28
d_gene: TRBD1
j_gene: TRBJ2-7

CDR3aa: CAWIPRLAGNYEQYF
v_gene: TRBV30
d_gene: TRBD2
j_gene: TRBJ2-7

CDR3aa: CASTSRPSGANVLTF
v_gene: TRBV28
d_gene: NA
j_gene: TRBJ2-6

CDR3aa: CASSLRARGGELFF
v_gene: TRBV27
d_gene: NA
j_gene: TRBJ2-2